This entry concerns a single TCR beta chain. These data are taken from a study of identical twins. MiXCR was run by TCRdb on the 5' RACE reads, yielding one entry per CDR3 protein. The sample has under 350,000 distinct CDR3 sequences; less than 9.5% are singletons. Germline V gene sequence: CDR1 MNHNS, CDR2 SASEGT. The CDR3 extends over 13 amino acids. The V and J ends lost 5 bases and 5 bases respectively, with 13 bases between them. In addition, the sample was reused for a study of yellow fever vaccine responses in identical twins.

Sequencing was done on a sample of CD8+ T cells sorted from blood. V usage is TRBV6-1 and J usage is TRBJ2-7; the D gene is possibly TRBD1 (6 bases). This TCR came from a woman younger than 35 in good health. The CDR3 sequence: CASSITGTHEQYF. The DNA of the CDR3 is TGTGCCAGCAGTATAACAGGGACCCACGAGCAGTACTTC.